The 28 T cell receptor beta chains below were found in one sample sequenced in a study of blood T cell repertoires in COVID-19. This table comes from immunoSEQ multiplex PCR, and its TCRdb copy is limited to in-frame clones, with some not included. The table includes roughly 120,000 clones, around 84% detected once. The sequenced sample consisted of peripheral blood. Source of these receptors: a man aged 35 to 55 with acute or convalescent COVID-19.

The chain joins TRBV6-5 to TRBJ2-1; 7 bases fit TRBD2. CDR3 length: 14 residues. Germline V gene data show CDR1 as MNHEY and CDR2 as SVGAGI. V shed 7 bases, J shed 8 bases, and the junction held 11 bases outside the gene matches. CDR3 sequence: CASTLAWGGDEQFF. As DNA, the CDR3 is TGTGCCAGCACCCTAGCGTGGGGGGGGGATGAGCAGTTCTTC.

Only one count was recorded for this clone. The chain couples TRBV2 to TRBJ2-1; D possibly corresponds to TRBD2 (7 bases). Germline assignment: CDR1 SNHLY and CDR2 FYNNEI. V was trimmed by 7 bases and J by 7 bases, leaving 17 bases between them. This CDR3 is 14 amino acids long. DNA for the CDR3: TGTGCCAGCATGAGAGTTAGGGGGGGGAATGAGCAGTTCTTC. Its protein product is CASMRVRGGNEQFF.

This rearrangement joins TRBV7-9 to TRBJ2-5; D is undetermined. The CDR3 has 14 residues. Trimming stripped 2 bases from V and 4 bases from J, with 11 bases between. Germline V lookup: CDR1 SEHNR, CDR2 FQNEAQ (reference sequence). CDR3 residues: CASSLSRKGETQYF. The DNA of the CDR3 is TGTGCCAGCAGCTTAAGCAGGAAAGGAGAGACCCAGTACTTC.

The CDR3 sequence is CASSLAGQPYEQYF. CDR3 coding DNA: TGTGCCAGCAGCTTGGCGGGACAGCCTTACGAGCAGTACTTC. The chain is built from TRBV5-5 and TRBJ2-7, with 7 positions matching TRBD1. V dropped 0 bases and J dropped 4; count of bases not matched to a gene: 4. The CDR3 spans 14 residues. Germline-derived CDR1 and CDR2 are SGHKS and YYEKEE (reference sequence).

The CDR3: CASSYSSSGRIYGYTF. The CDR3 region has the DNA TGTGCCAGCAGTTACTCTTCCTCTGGCAGAATCTATGGCTACACCTTC. The gene calls are TRBV6-5 and TRBJ1-2, with D hard to call. Germline CDR1 reads MNHEY; CDR2 reads SVGAGI. V lost 0 bases and J lost 4, with 15 bases in between. The CDR3 loop spans 16 amino acids.

The genes are TRBV3-1 (or the pseudogene TRBV3-2) and TRBJ2-3, with 9 nucleotides matching TRBD2. Germline loops: CDR1 LGHDT, CDR2 YNNKEL (reference sequence). The CDR3 loop spans 16 amino acids. V shed 1 base and J 2 bases; nucleotides not matched to a gene: 4. The CDR3 loop is CASSQVAGELTDTQYF. CDR3 DNA sequence: TGTGCCAGCAGCCAAGTAGCGGGGGAACTCACAGATACGCAGTATTTT.

J is TRBJ1-6 and V is TRBV6-5; 8 nucleotides agree with TRBD1. The ends lost 6 bases at V and 7 bases at J; junction bases unmatched: 5. Germline loops: CDR1 MNHEY, CDR2 SVGAGI. This CDR3 has 14 amino acids. CDR3 in DNA: TGTGCCAGCAGGCGGACAGGGTGGAATTCACCCCTCCACTTT. Protein sequence: CASRRTGWNSPLHF.

J is TRBJ2-7 and V is TRBV28; 9 nucleotides align to TRBD1. J gave up 3 bases and V 4 bases, and 7 bases lay outside the gene matches. The CDR3 totals 15 residues. Germline values: CDR1 MDHEN, CDR2 SYDVKM. CDR3 in DNA: TGTGCCAGCAGTTCCCGGGACAGGGTACTCTACGAGCAGTACTTC. Translating it yields CASSSRDRVLYEQYF.

This clone was recorded a few times. This chain joins TRBV9 and TRBJ2-3; 9 bases agree with TRBD2. This CDR3 is 18 amino acids long. V was pared by 3 bases and J by 4 bases, with 15 bases of the junction left unmatched. Germline V CDR1 and CDR2: SGDLS, YYNGEE. The CDR3 nucleotides read TGTGCCAGCAGCGACCCGAGGATAGCGGGAGAGAGGGCAGATACGCAGTATTTT. It is translated as CASSDPRIAGERADTQYF.

The chain uses TRBV2 and TRBJ1-2; TRBD1 matches 7 bases. Germline CDR1 is SNHLY and CDR2 is FYNNEI. Unmatched junction bases numbered 5, after V lost 6 bases and J lost 4 bases. The CDR3 totals 13 residues. DNA of the CDR3: TGTGCCAGCAGCAGACAGGGTCTCTATGGCTACACCTTC. Translated, it gives CASSRQGLYGYTF.

The chain uses TRBV4-2 and TRBJ2-3; 7 bases agree with TRBD2. This CDR3 contains 14 residues. With 0 bases clipped from V and 4 bases from J, the junction kept 1 base outside the gene matches. Germline V lookup: CDR1 LGHNA, CDR2 YNFKEQ. The CDR3 bases are TGTGCCAGCAGCCAAGATGCGGGGGCAGATACGCAGTATTTT. Translating gives CASSQDAGADTQYF.

This rearrangement joins TRBV14 to TRBJ2-6, with D possibly matching TRBD1 (6 bases). CDR3 length: 13 amino acids. Germline V gene lookup returns CDR1 SGHDN and CDR2 FVKESK. With 4 bases removed from V and 10 bases from J, the gap between germline ends came to 11 bases. The CDR3 bases are TGTGCCAGCAGCCTCGACAGGTTTAACGTCCTGACTTTC. Translation: CASSLDRFNVLTF.

The chain combines TRBV18 with TRBJ2-3; a weak D match, TRBD1 (5 bases). The CDR3 has 13 residues. The germline gives CDR1 KGHSH, CDR2 LQKENI. Trimming stripped 3 bases from V and 4 bases from J, with 8 bases between. CDR3 region: CASSPGLSDTQYF. In DNA, the CDR3 is TGTGCCAGCTCACCGGGGCTGTCAGATACGCAGTATTTT.

V usage is TRBV27 and J usage is TRBJ1-1; TRBD1 agrees at 8 bases. Germline V gene sequence: CDR1 MNHEY, CDR2 SMNVEV (reference sequence). Trimming cost V 5 bases and J 7 bases; bases outside gene matches: 9. The CDR3 is 14 residues long. This CDR3 reads CASSPYDRGLEAFF. Here the CDR3 DNA reads TGTGCCAGCAGTCCTTACGACAGGGGCCTTGAAGCTTTCTTT.

The chain uses TRBV6-1 and TRBJ2-4; TRBD1 matches at 7 bases. V was pared by 3 bases and J by 3 bases, with 11 bases of the junction left unmatched. This CDR3 region has 17 residues. Germline V lookup: CDR1 MNHNS, CDR2 SASEGT. CDR3 nucleotide sequence: TGTGCCAGCAGTGACCGACGACAGGGAATGGGCAAAAACATTCAGTACTTC. Its protein product is CASSDRRQGMGKNIQYF.

The rearrangement joins TRBV3-1 (or the pseudogene TRBV3-2) to TRBJ2-1; TRBD2 agrees at 10 bases. The CDR3 runs to 18 residues. Per the germline V gene, CDR1 is LGHDT and CDR2 is YNNKEL (reference sequence). J lost 7 bases, V lost 3 bases, and 15 bases had no gene match. Here the CDR3 reads CASSQRGTSGISGNEQFF. The DNA of the CDR3 is TGTGCCAGCAGCCAGAGGGGTACTAGCGGGATTTCGGGGAATGAGCAGTTCTTC.

V and J are TRBV7-2 and TRBJ2-4, with 10 bases that match TRBD1. Germline CDR1 reads SGHTA; CDR2 reads FQGNSA. V lost 5 bases to trimming and J lost 2 bases; unmatched junction nucleotides: 3. This CDR3 is 15 amino acids long. Here the CDR3 reads CASSRDRGSKNIQYF. The CDR3 DNA reads as TGTGCCAGCAGCCGGGACAGGGGTTCCAAAAACATTCAGTACTTC.

This chain uses TRBV5-1 with TRBJ1-2; D call uncertain. This CDR3 spans 13 amino acids. Looked up from germline, CDR1 is SGHRS and CDR2 is YFSETQ. The V gene lost 0 bases and the J gene lost 3 bases, with 6 bases spanning the gap. The CDR3 sequence: CASSLEPDYGYTF. CDR3 DNA sequence: TGCGCCAGCAGCTTGGAACCAGACTATGGCTACACCTTC.

This chain connects TRBV12-3 or TRBV12-4 to TRBJ2-2, with D uncertain. CDR3 length: 12 residues. Trimming took 3 bases from V and 6 from J, leaving 5 bases between them. The CDR3: CASSFIPGELFF. In nucleotides, the CDR3 is TGTGCCAGCAGTTTTATCCCCGGGGAGCTGTTTTTT.

This sequence joins TRBV2 and TRBJ1-1; 10 bases are shared with TRBD1. The trim removed 6 bases at V and 7 bases at J, leaving 5 bases unmatched. Germline V gives CDR1 SNHLY, CDR2 FYNNEI. The CDR3 length is 13 residues. CDR3 in amino acids: CASSRQGANEAFF. The DNA for the CDR3 is TGTGCCAGCAGCAGACAGGGGGCGAATGAAGCTTTCTTT.

The chain has TRBV3-1 (or the pseudogene TRBV3-2) and TRBJ2-1; maybe TRBD1 (6 bases). The CDR3 runs to 14 residues. Germline-derived CDR1 and CDR2 are LGHDT and YNNKEL (reference sequence). V lost 4 bases and J lost 1, with 8 bases in between. The CDR3 spells CASSRDISYNEQFF. The CDR3 DNA is TGTGCCAGCAGCCGGGACATATCCTACAATGAGCAGTTCTTC.

The J gene is TRBJ2-5, the V gene TRBV29-1, with 11 bases fitting TRBD2. Per the germline V gene, CDR1 is SQVTM and CDR2 is ANQGSEA. J lost 0 bases, V lost 5 bases, and 8 bases had no gene match. CDR3 length equals 16 residues. As DNA, the CDR3 is TGCAGCGTTTCCCGACTAGCGGGAACCTACCAAGAGACCCAGTACTTC. Its translation: CSVSRLAGTYQETQYF.

This clone has more than one count but fewer than ten. J is TRBJ1-6 and V is TRBV15, with 10 positions matching TRBD1. The germline gives CDR1 LNHNV, CDR2 YYDKDF (reference sequence). V lost 3 bases, J lost 9 bases, and 2 bases stayed unmatched. This CDR3 has 14 residues. The CDR3 loop reads CATSRDRGTSPLHF. The DNA for the CDR3 is TGTGCCACCAGCAGGGACAGGGGGACTTCACCCCTCCACTTT. The entire variable domain, with the rest obtained from reference TRBV15 and TRBJ1-6, is as follows: DAMVIQNPRYQVTQFGKPVTLSCSQTLNHNVMYWYQQKSSQAPKLLFHYYDKDFNNEADTPDNFQSRRPNTSFCFLDIRSPGLGDTAMYLCATSRDRGTSPLHFGNGTRLTVT.

This chain joins TRBV10-2 and TRBJ2-5; D unclear. This CDR3 spans 14 amino acids. In germline, CDR1 is WSHSY, CDR2 SAAADI. V was pared by 3 bases and J by 5 bases, with 13 bases between. The CDR3 region is CASSESHLWETQYF. In DNA form, the CDR3 reads TGCGCCAGCAGTGAAAGCCATTTGTGGGAGACCCAGTACTTC.

The chain joins TRBV12-5 to TRBJ2-5; 11 bases map to TRBD2. The germline CDR1 and CDR2 sequences are LGHNT and FRNRAP. The J segment lost 5 bases and the V segment lost 5 bases, leaving 4 bases of the junction unmatched. The CDR3 sequence is 14 residues long. CDR3 nucleotide sequence: TGTGCTAGTGGTGGTAGCGGGGGGGCGGAGACCCAGTACTTC. It encodes CASGGSGGAETQYF. Drawing the rest from reference TRBV12-5 and TRBJ2-5, the complete variable domain is DARVTQTPRHKVTEMGQEVTMRCQPILGHNTVFWYRQTMMQGLELLAYFRNRAPLDDSGMPKDRFSAEMPDATLATLKIQPSEPRDSAVYFCASGGSGGAETQYFGPGTRLLVL.

CDR3 amino acids: CSVERGGYEQYF. CDR3 sequence (DNA): TGCAGCGTTGAACGGGGAGGGTACGAGCAGTACTTC. V and J are TRBV29-1 and TRBJ2-7; 7 bases map to TRBD2. This CDR3 has 12 residues. CDR1 is SQVTM, CDR2 ANQGSEA, per germline. V trimming: 2 bases; J trimming: 4 bases; junction bases outside the gene matches: 2.

This clone was observed once. The chain uses TRBV6-5 and TRBJ2-2, with 8 bases that match TRBD2. CDR3 length: 15 residues. Trimming took 8 bases from V and 0 from J; bases not matched to a gene: 5. Germline lookup yields CDR1 MNHEY and CDR2 SVGAGI. The CDR3 is CASHSGGSNTGELFF. Written as DNA, the CDR3 is TGTGCCAGCCACAGCGGGGGCTCGAACACCGGGGAGCTGTTTTTT.

The chain combines TRBV5-4 with TRBJ2-3; D not resolved. The germline V gene has CDR1 SGHNT and CDR2 YYREEE (reference sequence). CDR3 size: 12 residues. V lost 8 bases, J lost 2 bases, and 9 bases lay in between. The CDR3 nucleotides read TGTGCCAGTGGAGCATTCACAGATACGCAGTATTTT. Its translation: CASGAFTDTQYF.